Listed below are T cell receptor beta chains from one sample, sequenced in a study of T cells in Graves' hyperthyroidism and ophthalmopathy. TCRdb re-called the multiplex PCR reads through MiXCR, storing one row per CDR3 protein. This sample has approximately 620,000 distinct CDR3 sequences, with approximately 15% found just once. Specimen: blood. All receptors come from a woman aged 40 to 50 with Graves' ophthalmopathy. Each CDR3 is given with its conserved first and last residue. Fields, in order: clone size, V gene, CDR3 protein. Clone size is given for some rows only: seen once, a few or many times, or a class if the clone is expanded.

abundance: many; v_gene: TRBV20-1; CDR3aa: CSARDGAENSPLHF
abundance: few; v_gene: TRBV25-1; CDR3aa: CASSEWGGPNYGYTF
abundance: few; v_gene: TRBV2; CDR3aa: CASRQFTDTQYF
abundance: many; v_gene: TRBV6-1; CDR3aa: CASSPSLDRGNTDTQYF
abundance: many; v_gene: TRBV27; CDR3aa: CASRRAYNSPLHF
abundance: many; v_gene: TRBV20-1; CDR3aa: CSARDSGTAYGYTF
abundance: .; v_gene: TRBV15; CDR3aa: CATSTSGTGYDEQFF
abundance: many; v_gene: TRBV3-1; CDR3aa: CASSQVGGFQETQYF
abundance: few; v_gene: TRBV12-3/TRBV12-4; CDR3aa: CASSPHPRTARETQYF
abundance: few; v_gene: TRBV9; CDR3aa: CASSGQTGRTDTQYF
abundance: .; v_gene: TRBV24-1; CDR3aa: CATSELGDTQYF
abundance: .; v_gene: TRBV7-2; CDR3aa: CASYQRSGVGYTF
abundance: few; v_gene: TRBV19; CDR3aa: CASSIGQGGNQPQHF
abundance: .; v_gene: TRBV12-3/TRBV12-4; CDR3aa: CASSKQGSVNSPLHF
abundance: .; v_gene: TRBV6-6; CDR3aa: CASSYGNPGTGELFF
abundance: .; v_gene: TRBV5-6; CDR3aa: CASSFGTSGRWKTQYF
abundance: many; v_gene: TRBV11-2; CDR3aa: CASSQNIADTQYF
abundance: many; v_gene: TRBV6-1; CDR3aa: CASSEGTGGVYEQFF
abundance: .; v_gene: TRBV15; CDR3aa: CATSRKGLAGRYNEQFF
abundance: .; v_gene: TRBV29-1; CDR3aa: CSVGTEYNEQFF
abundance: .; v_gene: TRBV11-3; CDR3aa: CASSTGTSGGSDTQYF
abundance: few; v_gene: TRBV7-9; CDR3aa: CASSPQGSETQYF
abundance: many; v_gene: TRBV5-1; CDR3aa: CASLPDGLRSTEAFF
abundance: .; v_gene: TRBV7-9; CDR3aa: CASSPGDGEQYF
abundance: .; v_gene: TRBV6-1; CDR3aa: CASRKIGSGHEQYF
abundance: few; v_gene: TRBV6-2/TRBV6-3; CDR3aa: CASAVVQETQYF
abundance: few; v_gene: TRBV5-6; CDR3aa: CASRYQGYEQYF
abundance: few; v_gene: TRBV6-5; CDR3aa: CASSYSLLGSGNTIYF
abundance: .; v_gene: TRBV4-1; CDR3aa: CASSQEEVGAGRNQPQHF
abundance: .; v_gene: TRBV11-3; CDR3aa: CASSPGPGAGNTIYF
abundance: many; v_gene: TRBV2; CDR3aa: CASSDRGWYEQYF
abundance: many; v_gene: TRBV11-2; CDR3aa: CASSLVAGGLSSYNEQFF
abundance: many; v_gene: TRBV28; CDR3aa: CAISSGIYEQYF
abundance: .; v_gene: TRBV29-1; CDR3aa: CSVSFSGARTGELFF
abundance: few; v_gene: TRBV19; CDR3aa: CASKWSGSYNEQFF
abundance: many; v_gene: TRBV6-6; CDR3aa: CASSFRGLGETQYF
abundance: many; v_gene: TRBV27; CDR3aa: CASSFWRRGASTDTQYF
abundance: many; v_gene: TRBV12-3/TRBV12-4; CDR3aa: CASSIPGQGPTDTQYF
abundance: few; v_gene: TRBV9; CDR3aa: CASSVEAGGTYNEQFF
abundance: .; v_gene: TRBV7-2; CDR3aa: CASSLPTTLYGTQYF
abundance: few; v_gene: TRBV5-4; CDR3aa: CASSWGSGRSPDTQYF
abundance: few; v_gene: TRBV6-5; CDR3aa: CASSYGYREGRNQPQHF
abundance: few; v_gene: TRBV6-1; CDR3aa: CASESGGRDNEQFF
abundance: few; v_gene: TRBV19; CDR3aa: CASRERGVNTEAFF
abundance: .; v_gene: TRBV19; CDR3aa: CASIDRRGTEAFF
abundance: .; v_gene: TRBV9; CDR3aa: CASSVGDRGPQATEAFF
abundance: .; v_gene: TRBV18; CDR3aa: CASSQDKGRGEKLFF